This T cell receptor beta chain was recovered during a study of T-cell memory formation after mild COVID-19. About the study: TCR clusters were mostly donor specific.

Sample barcodes and UMIs were carried by the TCR alpha and TCR beta cDNA libraries that 5'RACE generated with constant-segment primers. One entry per CDR3 protein results from TCRdb running MiXCR on the 5' RACE reads. The sample includes approximately 440,000 distinct CDR3 sequences, 15% to 25% of them seen just once. General study points: Largely, contracting CD4+ clones fell within CM and EM, and contracting CD8+ clones within EMRA. Clones contracting across day 15 to 85 had a balanced CD4/CD8 profile; later expanding clones leaned CD4+.

The CDR3 extends over 13 amino acids. Deletions cut 4 bases from V and 5 bases from J, with 11 bases between. CDR1 and CDR2 (germline): SSHAT, FNYEAQ (reference sequence). Comments on this clonotype: Its antigen is not identified.

The V gene is TRBV7-7, the J gene TRBJ1-1; TRBD1 is a possible D gene (5 bases). This receptor was taken from an adult woman who had mild COVID-19 (a few samples of this study predate the infection). Cell type and time point are not known. Material for sequencing was PBMCs or a T cell subset sorted from them (not recorded which). CDR3 in amino acids: CASSSHRYTEAFF. CDR3 DNA sequence: TGTGCCAGCAGCTCCCACAGGTATACTGAAGCTTTCTTT.